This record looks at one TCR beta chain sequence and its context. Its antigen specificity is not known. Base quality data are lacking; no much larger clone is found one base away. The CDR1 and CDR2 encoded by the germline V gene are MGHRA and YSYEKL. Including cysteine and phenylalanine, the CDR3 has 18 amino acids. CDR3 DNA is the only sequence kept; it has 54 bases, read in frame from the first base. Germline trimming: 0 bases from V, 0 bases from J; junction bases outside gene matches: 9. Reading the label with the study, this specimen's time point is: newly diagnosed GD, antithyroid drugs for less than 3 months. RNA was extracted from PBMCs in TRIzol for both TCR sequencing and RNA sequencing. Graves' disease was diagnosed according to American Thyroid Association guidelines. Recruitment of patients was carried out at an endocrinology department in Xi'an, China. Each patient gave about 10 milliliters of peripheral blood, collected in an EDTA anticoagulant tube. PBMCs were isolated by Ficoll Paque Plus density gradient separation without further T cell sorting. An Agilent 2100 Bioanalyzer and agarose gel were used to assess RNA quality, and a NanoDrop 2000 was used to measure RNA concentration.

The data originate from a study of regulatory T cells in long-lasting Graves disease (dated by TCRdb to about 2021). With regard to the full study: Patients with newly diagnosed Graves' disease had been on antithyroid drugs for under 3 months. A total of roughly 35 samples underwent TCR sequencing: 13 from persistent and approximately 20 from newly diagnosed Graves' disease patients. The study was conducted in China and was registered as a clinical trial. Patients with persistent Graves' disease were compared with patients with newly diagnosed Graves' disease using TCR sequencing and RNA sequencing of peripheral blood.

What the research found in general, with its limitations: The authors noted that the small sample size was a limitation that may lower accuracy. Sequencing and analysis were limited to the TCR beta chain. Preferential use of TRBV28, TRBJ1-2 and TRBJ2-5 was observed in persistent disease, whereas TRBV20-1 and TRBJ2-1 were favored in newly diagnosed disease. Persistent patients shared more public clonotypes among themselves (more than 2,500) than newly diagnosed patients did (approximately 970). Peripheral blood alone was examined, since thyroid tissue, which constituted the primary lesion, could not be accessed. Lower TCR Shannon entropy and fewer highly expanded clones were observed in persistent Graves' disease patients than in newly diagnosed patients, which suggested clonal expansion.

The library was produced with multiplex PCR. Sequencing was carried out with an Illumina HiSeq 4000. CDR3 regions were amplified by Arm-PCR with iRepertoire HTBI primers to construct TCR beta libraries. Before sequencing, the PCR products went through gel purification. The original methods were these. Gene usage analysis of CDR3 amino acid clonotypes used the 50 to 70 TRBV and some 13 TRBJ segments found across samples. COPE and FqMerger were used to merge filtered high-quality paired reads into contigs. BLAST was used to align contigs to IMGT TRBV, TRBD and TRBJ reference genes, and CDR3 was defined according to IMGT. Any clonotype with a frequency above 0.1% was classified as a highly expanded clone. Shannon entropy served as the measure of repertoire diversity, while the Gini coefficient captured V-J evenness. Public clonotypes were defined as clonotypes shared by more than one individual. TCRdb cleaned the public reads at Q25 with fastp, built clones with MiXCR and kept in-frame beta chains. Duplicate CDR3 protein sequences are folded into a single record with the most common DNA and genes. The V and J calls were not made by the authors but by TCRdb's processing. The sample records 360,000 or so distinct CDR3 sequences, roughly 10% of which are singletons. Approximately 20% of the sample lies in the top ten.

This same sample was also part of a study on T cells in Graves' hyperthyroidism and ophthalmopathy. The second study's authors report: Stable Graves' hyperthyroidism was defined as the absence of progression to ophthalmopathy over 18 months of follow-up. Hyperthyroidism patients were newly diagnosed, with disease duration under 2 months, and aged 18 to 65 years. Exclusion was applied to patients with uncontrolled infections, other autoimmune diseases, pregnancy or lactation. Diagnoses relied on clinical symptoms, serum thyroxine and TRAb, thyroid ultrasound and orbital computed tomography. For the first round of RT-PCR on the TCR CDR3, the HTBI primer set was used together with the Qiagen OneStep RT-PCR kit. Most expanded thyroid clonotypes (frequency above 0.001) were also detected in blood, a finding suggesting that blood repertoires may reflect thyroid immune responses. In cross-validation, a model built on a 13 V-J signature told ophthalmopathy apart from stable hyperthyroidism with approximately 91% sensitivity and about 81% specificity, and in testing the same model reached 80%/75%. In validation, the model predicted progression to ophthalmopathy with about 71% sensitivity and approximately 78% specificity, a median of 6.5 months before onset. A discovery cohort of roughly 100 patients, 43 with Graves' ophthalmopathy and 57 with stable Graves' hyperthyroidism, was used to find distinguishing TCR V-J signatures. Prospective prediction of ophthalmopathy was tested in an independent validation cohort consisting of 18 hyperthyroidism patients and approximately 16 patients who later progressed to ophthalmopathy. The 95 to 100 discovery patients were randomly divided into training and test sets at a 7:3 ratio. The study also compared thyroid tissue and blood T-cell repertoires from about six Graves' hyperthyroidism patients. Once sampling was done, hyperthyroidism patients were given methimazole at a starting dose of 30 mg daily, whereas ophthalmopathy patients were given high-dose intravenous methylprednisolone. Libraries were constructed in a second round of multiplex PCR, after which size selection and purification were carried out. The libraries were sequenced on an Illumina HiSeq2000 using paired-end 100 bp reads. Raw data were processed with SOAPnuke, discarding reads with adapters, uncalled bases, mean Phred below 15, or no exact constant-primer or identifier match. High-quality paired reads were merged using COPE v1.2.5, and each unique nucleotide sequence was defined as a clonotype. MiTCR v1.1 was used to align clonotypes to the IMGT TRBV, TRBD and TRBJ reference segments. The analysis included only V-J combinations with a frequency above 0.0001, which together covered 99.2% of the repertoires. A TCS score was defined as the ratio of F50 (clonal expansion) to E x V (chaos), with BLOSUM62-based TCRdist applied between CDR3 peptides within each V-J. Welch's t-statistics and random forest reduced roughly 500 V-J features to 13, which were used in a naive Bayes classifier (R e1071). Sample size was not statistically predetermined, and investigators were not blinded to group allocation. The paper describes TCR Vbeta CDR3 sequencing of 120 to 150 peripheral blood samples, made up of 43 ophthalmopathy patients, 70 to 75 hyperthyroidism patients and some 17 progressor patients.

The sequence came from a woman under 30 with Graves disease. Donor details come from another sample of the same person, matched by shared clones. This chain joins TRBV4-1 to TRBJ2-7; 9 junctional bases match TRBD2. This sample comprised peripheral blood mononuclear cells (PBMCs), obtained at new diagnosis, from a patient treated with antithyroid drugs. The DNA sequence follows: TGCGCCAGCAGCCAAGATCTCGGACTAGCGTTTAGCTCCTACGAGCAGTACTTC. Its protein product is CASSQDLGLAFSSYEQYF.